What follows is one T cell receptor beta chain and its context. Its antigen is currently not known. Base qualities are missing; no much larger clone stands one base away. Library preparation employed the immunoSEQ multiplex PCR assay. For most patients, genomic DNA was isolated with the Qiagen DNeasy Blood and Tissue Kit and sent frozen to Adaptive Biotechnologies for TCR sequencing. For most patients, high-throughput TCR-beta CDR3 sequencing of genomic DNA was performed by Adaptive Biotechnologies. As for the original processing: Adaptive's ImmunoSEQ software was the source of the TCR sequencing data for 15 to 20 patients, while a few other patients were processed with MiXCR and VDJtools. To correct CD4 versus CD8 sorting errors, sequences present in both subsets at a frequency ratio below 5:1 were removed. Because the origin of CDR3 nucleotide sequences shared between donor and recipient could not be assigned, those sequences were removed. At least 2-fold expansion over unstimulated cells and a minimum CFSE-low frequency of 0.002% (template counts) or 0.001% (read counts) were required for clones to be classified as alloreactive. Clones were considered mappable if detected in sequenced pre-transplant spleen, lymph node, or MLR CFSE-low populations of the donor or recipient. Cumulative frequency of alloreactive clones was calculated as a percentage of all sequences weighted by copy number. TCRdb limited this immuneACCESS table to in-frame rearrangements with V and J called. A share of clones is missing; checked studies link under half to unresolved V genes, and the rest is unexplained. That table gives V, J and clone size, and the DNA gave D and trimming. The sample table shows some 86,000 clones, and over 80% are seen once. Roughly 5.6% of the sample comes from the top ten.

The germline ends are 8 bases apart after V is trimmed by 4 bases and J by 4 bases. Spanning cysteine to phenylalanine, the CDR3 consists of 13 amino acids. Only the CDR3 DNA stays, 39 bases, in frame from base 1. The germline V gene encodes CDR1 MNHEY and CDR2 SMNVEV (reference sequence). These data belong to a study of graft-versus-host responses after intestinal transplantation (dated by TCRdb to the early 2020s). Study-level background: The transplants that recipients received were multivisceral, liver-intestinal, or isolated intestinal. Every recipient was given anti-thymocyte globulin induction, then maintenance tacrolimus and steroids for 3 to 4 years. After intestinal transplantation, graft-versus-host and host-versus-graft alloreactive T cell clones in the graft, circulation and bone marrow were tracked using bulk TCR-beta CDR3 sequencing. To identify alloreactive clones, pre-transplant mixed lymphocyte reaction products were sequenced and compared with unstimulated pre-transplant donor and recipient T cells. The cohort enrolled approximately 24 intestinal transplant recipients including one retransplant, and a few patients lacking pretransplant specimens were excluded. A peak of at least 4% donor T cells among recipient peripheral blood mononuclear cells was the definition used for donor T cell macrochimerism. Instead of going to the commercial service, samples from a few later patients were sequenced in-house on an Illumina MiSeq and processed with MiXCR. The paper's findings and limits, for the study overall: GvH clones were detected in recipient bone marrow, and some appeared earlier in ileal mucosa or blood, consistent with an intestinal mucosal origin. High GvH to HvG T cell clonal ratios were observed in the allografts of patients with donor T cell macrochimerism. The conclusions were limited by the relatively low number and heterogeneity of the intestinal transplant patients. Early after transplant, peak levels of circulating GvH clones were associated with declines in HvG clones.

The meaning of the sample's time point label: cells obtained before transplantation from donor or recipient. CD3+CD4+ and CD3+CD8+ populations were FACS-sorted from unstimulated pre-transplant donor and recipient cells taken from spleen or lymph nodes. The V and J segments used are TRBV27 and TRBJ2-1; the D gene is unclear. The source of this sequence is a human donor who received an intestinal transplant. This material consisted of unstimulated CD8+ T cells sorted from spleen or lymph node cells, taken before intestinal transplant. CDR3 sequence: CASSSYSYNEQFF. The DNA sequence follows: TGTGCCAGCAGTTCCTACAGTTACAATGAGCAGTTCTTC.